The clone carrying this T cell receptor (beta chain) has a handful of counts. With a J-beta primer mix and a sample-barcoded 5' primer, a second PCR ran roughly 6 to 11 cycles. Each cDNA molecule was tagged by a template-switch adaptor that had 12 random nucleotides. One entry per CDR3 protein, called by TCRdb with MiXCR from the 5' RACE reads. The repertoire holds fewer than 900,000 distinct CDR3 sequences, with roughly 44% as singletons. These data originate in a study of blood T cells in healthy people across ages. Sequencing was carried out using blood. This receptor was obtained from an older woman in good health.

The CDR3 loop is CAWRGDSSNYGYTF. The CDR3 coding sequence is TGTGCCTGGAGGGGTGACAGCTCTAACTATGGCTACACCTTC. This chain uses TRBV30 with TRBJ1-2; tentative D call: TRBD1 (5 bases). This CDR3 spans 14 amino acids. V dropped 3 bases and J dropped 0 bases, with 11 bases sitting between them. CDR1 and CDR2 from the germline V gene are GTSNPN and SVGIG (reference sequence).